These 8 T cell receptor beta chains originate from one sample sequenced in a study of OX40 agonist ivuxolimab in advanced cancers. Libraries were prepared by immunoSEQ multiplex PCR; TCRdb keeps only in-frame clonotypes and omits some of them. The sample shows 45,000 to 60,000 clones, approximately 87% of them seen only once. This specimen was CD4+ or CD8+ T cells sorted from blood, taken in a trial of the OX40 agonist ivuxolimab. Receptor source: an adult with an advanced solid tumor such as melanoma, head and neck, liver or kidney cancer.

The V and J genes are TRBV5-1 and TRBJ1-1; a possible D gene is TRBD1 (5 bases). Germline CDR1 and CDR2: SGHRS and YFSETQ. Trimming pared 3 bases from V and 5 bases from J, leaving 14 bases between. The CDR3 loop spans 14 amino acids. The DNA for the CDR3 is TGCGCCAGCAGCTGGGGGGAAGGTTGGACTGAAGCTTTCTTT. This sequence encodes CASSWGEGWTEAFF.

This clone was recorded only once. A read error may produce the germline difference seen at one junction end. The chain recombines TRBV7-7 with TRBJ2-5; D is possibly TRBD1 or TRBD2 (6 bases each). The CDR3 runs to 16 residues. Germline V lookup: CDR1 SSHAT, CDR2 FNYEAQ (reference sequence). The CDR3 sequence: CASSLGGRGYQETQYF. The CDR3, as DNA: TGTGCTAGCAGCTTAGGGGGGCGTGGGTACCAAGAGACCCAGTACTTC.

This chain connects TRBV11-2 to TRBJ2-7; the match to TRBD1 covers 9 bases. The CDR3 has 16 residues. Germline V gene lookup returns CDR1 SGHAT and CDR2 FQNNGV. Trimming cost V 5 bases and J 2 bases; bases outside gene matches: 10. DNA of the CDR3: TGTGCCAGCAGCGGTCAGACAGGGGGGGGTACCTACGAGCAGTACTTC. Amino acids: CASSGQTGGGTYEQYF.

V and J are TRBV5-1 and TRBJ2-7, with TRBD1 as a possible D gene (6 bases). Trimming took off 2 bases at V and 7 bases at J, with 16 bases between the two ends. Germline CDR1 is SGHRS and CDR2 is YFSETQ. The CDR3 is 14 residues long. This CDR3 is CASSLKTGFGEQYF. CDR3 nucleotides: TGCGCCAGCAGCTTAAAAACAGGGTTCGGAGAGCAGTACTTC.

Notes on this clone: Because it lacks the conserved phenylalanine or tryptophan at the end, this CDR3 is likely a read error. It is unclear where the CDR3 begins or ends on the DNA, so no DNA is shown, and the CDR3 is as TCRdb lists it. This chain links TRBV2 with TRBJ1-5; the table's D call of TRBD1 was not tested on the DNA. The CDR3 is 12 amino acids in total, end residues counted. CDR1 is SNHLY, CDR2 FYNNEI, per germline. CDR3 sequence: CASTGTSGAVFC.

This chain uses TRBV13 with TRBJ1-2, with D possibly being TRBD1 (5 bases). The germline gives CDR1 PRHDT, CDR2 FYEKMQ (reference sequence). V was clipped by 7 bases and J by 3 bases, with 27 bases between them. This CDR3 has 18 residues. CDR3 in amino acids: CASTVERGPHSYDYGYTF. The CDR3 bases are TGTGCCAGCACCGTCGAAAGGGGACCGCACTCCTATGACTATGGCTACACCTTC.

The rearrangement links TRBV30 to TRBJ2-2; D unresolved. The CDR3 is 13 amino acids. Trimming removed 0 bases from V and 3 bases from J, with 5 bases in between. The germline gives CDR1 GTSNPN, CDR2 SVGIG (reference sequence). The CDR3 spells CAWSVEYTGELFF. CDR3 DNA sequence: TGTGCCTGGAGTGTTGAGTACACCGGGGAGCTGTTTTTT.

CDR3 coding DNA: TGTGCCAGCAGCTTAGGGGGTGGAGATGGCTACACCTTC. As protein: CASSLGGGDGYTF. The chain employs TRBV27 and TRBJ1-2, with TRBD1 as a possible D gene (6 bases). Germline assignment: CDR1 MNHEY and CDR2 SMNVEV (reference sequence). V was clipped by 6 bases and J by 6 bases, with 14 bases between them. This CDR3 is built from 13 residues.